A selection of T cell receptor beta chains follows, all from one sample in a study of cytomegalovirus exposure and HLA in healthy donors. Data came from immunoSEQ multiplex PCR; TCRdb stores just in-frame clones and leaves some out. The data hold 200,000 or so clones, with 82% observed a single time. The sample taken for sequencing was PBMCs. Receptors were obtained from a boy aged 2 to 10 in good health and CMV-seronegative. The CDR3 runs from the conserved cysteine through the conserved F or W. D genes are given only for firm matches. For some rows the clone size is stated as once, few or many, or as a class when expanded; others skip it.

clone_size: few
d_call: NA
j_call: TRBJ2-7
v_call: TRBV19
cdr3_aa: CASSRRDAYEQYF
cdr3_nt: TGTGCCAGTAGTAGGAGGGACGCCTACGAGCAGTACTTC

clone_size: NA
d_call: NA
j_call: TRBJ2-1
v_call: TRBV6-5
cdr3_aa: CASSSLYNEQFF
cdr3_nt: TGTGCCAGCAGCTCACTATACAATGAGCAGTTCTTC

clone_size: NA
d_call: NA
j_call: TRBJ1-6
v_call: TRBV4-1
cdr3_aa: CASSQGATTPYSPLHF
cdr3_nt: TGCGCCAGCAGCCAAGGGGCGACAACTCCGTATTCACCCCTCCACTTT

clone_size: NA
d_call: NA
j_call: TRBJ1-6
v_call: TRBV2
cdr3_aa: CASSERTDSPLHF
cdr3_nt: TGTGCCAGCAGTGAAAGGACAGATTCACCCCTCCACTTT

clone_size: NA
d_call: NA
j_call: TRBJ1-1
v_call: TRBV10-1
cdr3_aa: CASRREGVNTEAFF
cdr3_nt: TGCGCCAGCAGACGAGAGGGGGTGAACACTGAAGCTTTCTTT

clone_size: NA
d_call: TRBD1
j_call: TRBJ2-6
v_call: TRBV5-1
cdr3_aa: CASSFRQGVSSAGANVLTF
cdr3_nt: TGCGCCAGCAGCTTCAGACAGGGGGTCTCTTCCGCTGGGGCCAACGTCCTGACTTTC

clone_size: few
d_call: TRBD2
j_call: TRBJ2-1
v_call: TRBV4-3
cdr3_aa: CASSQQLAGAYNEQFF
cdr3_nt: TGCGCCAGCAGCCAACAGCTAGCGGGGGCCTACAATGAGCAGTTCTTC

clone_size: NA
d_call: TRBD1
j_call: TRBJ2-3
v_call: TRBV6-1
cdr3_aa: CAKGGDRALADTQYF
cdr3_nt: TGTGCCAAAGGGGGGGACAGGGCTTTAGCAGATACGCAGTATTTT

clone_size: NA
d_call: NA
j_call: TRBJ2-2
v_call: TRBV7-8
cdr3_aa: CASSFHTGWKELFF
cdr3_nt: TGTGCCAGCAGCTTCCACACAGGGTGGAAGGAGCTGTTTTTT

clone_size: NA
d_call: TRBD2
j_call: TRBJ2-5
v_call: TRBV6-6
cdr3_aa: CASSYLAGVQETQYF
cdr3_nt: TGTGCCAGCAGTTACTTGGCGGGGGTACAAGAGACCCAGTACTTC

clone_size: NA
d_call: NA
j_call: TRBJ2-7
v_call: TRBV4-2
cdr3_aa: CASSQVLNREYEQYF
cdr3_nt: TGTGCCAGCAGCCAGGTGCTAAACAGGGAGTACGAGCAGTACTTC

clone_size: NA
d_call: NA
j_call: TRBJ1-2
v_call: TRBV27
cdr3_aa: CASSPAGEYFFYGYTF
cdr3_nt: TGTGCCAGCAGCCCTGCGGGGGAGTACTTCTTCTATGGCTACACCTTC

clone_size: NA
d_call: NA
j_call: TRBJ2-5
v_call: TRBV25-1
cdr3_aa: CASSASWLAGETQYF
cdr3_nt: TGTGCCAGCAGTGCCTCTTGGCTAGCCGGGGAGACCCAGTACTTC

clone_size: NA
d_call: TRBD2
j_call: TRBJ2-5
v_call: TRBV4-2
cdr3_aa: CASSPGLAWRLQETQYF
cdr3_nt: TGTGCCAGCAGCCCCGGACTAGCGTGGAGACTTCAAGAGACCCAGTACTTC

clone_size: NA
d_call: TRBD2
j_call: TRBJ2-1
v_call: TRBV5-1
cdr3_aa: CASSTLAGIRNEQFF
cdr3_nt: TGCGCCAGCAGCACACTAGCGGGGATTCGCAATGAGCAGTTCTTC

clone_size: once
d_call: NA
j_call: TRBJ1-1
v_call: TRBV9
cdr3_aa: CASSVGVTGGTEAFF
cdr3_nt: TGTGCCAGCAGCGTAGGCGTGACGGGGGGGACTGAAGCTTTCTTT

clone_size: NA
d_call: TRBD1
j_call: TRBJ2-1
v_call: TRBV4-1
cdr3_aa: CASSQEGTGEQFF
cdr3_nt: TGCGCCAGCAGCCAAGAGGGGACAGGTGAGCAGTTCTTC

clone_size: NA
d_call: NA
j_call: TRBJ1-6
v_call: TRBV2
cdr3_aa: CASTQAQSYNSPLHF
cdr3_nt: TGTGCCAGCACCCAGGCACAGTCTTATAATTCACCCCTCCACTTT

clone_size: NA
d_call: NA
j_call: TRBJ2-7
v_call: TRBV27
cdr3_aa: CASSLGPLGASYEQYF
cdr3_nt: TGTGCCAGCAGTTTAGGTCCCCTTGGGGCCTCCTACGAGCAGTACTTC

clone_size: NA
d_call: NA
j_call: TRBJ1-1
v_call: TRBV7-2
cdr3_aa: CASSLKGRRTEAFF
cdr3_nt: TGTGCCAGCAGCTTAAAGGGGCGAAGGACTGAAGCTTTCTTT

clone_size: NA
d_call: TRBD2
j_call: TRBJ2-5
v_call: TRBV11-2
cdr3_aa: CASSQTSGQETQYF
cdr3_nt: TGTGCCAGCAGCCAAACTAGCGGGCAAGAGACCCAGTACTTC

clone_size: few
d_call: NA
j_call: TRBJ2-2
v_call: TRBV7-8
cdr3_aa: CASSVNSNTGELFF
cdr3_nt: TGTGCCAGCAGCGTAAACAGTAACACCGGGGAGCTGTTTTTT

clone_size: NA
d_call: NA
j_call: TRBJ1-2
v_call: TRBV30
cdr3_aa: CAWEFSRGYTF
cdr3_nt: TGTGCCTGGGAGTTTTCGCGCGGCTACACCTTC

clone_size: once
d_call: NA
j_call: TRBJ2-2
v_call: TRBV7-9
cdr3_aa: CASSANPGITGELFF
cdr3_nt: TGTGCCAGCAGCGCGAACCCGGGGATAACCGGGGAGCTGTTTTTT